Each of the 25 T cell receptor beta chains below was sequenced from the same sample in a study of T cells in tuberculosis. The data were produced by immunoSEQ multiplex PCR, yet TCRdb's version contains in-frame clones alone and is incomplete. The sample holds roughly 35,000 clones, about 94% seen once. Sequencing input: PBMCs. These receptors all come from a donor aged 10-29 years with latent tuberculosis or without tuberculosis infection. Some clones in this sample may be carry-over from other donors' samples.

This chain uses TRBV5-4 with TRBJ1-3; D may be TRBD1 (6 bases). Per the germline V gene, CDR1 is SGHNT and CDR2 is YYREEE (reference sequence). Trimming stripped 3 bases from V and 3 bases from J, with 13 bases between. The CDR3 spans 15 residues. CDR3 protein: CASSSNREIGNTIYF. CDR3 bases: TGTGCCAGCAGCTCTAACAGGGAAATTGGAAACACCATATATTTT. Complete variable domain (other parts from reference TRBV5-4 and TRBJ1-3): ETGVTQSPTHLIKTRGQQVTLRCSSQSGHNTVSWYQQALGQGPQFIFQYYREEENGRGNFPPRFSGLQFPNYSSELNVNALELDDSALYLCASSSNREIGNTIYFGEGSWLTVV.

The chain carries TRBV12-5 and TRBJ1-5; D may be TRBD1 (5 bases). The CDR3 runs 13 residues. CDR1 LGHNT and CDR2 FRNRAP come from the germline V gene. The V and J ends lost 6 bases and 3 bases respectively, with 9 bases between them. The CDR3 here is CASGPGFNQPQHF. CDR3 coding DNA: TGTGCTAGTGGACCAGGGTTCAATCAGCCCCAGCATTTT.

The rearrangement links TRBV4-3 to TRBJ2-1; TRBD2 aligns across 11 bases. V gave up 3 bases and J gave up 2 bases; unmatched junction bases: 3. The CDR3 totals 16 residues. CDR1 and CDR2 from the germline V gene are LGHNA and YSLEER. As DNA, the CDR3 is TGCGCCAGCAGCCATCAACTAGCGGGGGCCTACAATGAGCAGTTCTTC. Translated, it gives CASSHQLAGAYNEQFF.

This chain connects TRBV4-3 to TRBJ1-6; perhaps TRBD1 as D (6 bases). The CDR3 is 15 amino acids. Trimming shortened V by 0 bases and J by 5 bases, and 8 bases separated the two germline ends. In germline, CDR1 is LGHNA, CDR2 YSLEER. Here the CDR3 DNA reads TGCGCCAGCAGCCAAGATCAGGGGCATAATTCACCCCTCCACTTT. It is translated as CASSQDQGHNSPLHF.

The chain couples TRBV4-3 to TRBJ2-7; D is perhaps TRBD2 (5 bases). With 0 bases removed from V and 0 bases from J, the gap between germline ends came to 9 bases. This CDR3 is 15 amino acids long. Germline assignment: CDR1 LGHNA and CDR2 YSLEER. The DNA for the CDR3 is TGCGCCAGCAGCCAAGATCGGGGTGACTCCTACGAGCAGTACTTC. Translation: CASSQDRGDSYEQYF.

The chain is built from TRBV6-4 and TRBJ2-7; perhaps TRBD2 as D (5 bases). The V gene's germline CDR1 is MRHNA and CDR2 SNTAGT. Trimming removed 0 bases from V and 6 bases from J, with 15 bases in between. CDR3 length: 15 residues. The CDR3 spells CASSDSSEAGSEQYF. DNA for the CDR3: TGTGCCAGCAGTGACTCGAGTGAGGCGGGTTCCGAGCAGTACTTC.

This clone was seen a few times. The V call is TRBV7-2, the J call TRBJ2-7; weak D call: TRBD2 (6 bases). Germline values: CDR1 SGHTA, CDR2 FQGNSA. Trimming stripped 5 bases from V and 7 bases from J, with 15 bases between. The CDR3 covers 13 residues. CDR3 in DNA: TGTGCCAGCAGCCCCCCTGGGGCGGGGGAGCAGTACGTC. As protein: CASSPPGAGEQYV.

J is TRBJ2-1 and V is TRBV13; TRBD1 aligns across 8 bases. The CDR3 runs 13 residues. Looked up from germline, CDR1 is PRHDT and CDR2 is FYEKMQ (reference sequence). J lost 6 bases, V lost 4 bases, and 2 bases had no gene match. CDR3 sequence (DNA): TGTGCCAGCAGCTCTGACAGGGGCAATGAGCAGTTCTTC. Translated: CASSSDRGNEQFF.

The V call is TRBV19, the J call TRBJ1-2; the D gene is possibly TRBD1 (5 bases). Germline values: CDR1 LNHDA, CDR2 SQIVND (reference sequence). This CDR3 has 14 amino acids. Trimming stripped 3 bases from V and 3 bases from J, with 11 bases between. The CDR3 coding sequence is TGTGCCAGTAGTATCATGGTCAGGGACTATGGCTACACCTTC. Protein: CASSIMVRDYGYTF.

The chain joins TRBV6-1 to TRBJ1-2, with a possible D match to TRBD1 (6 bases). Germline V gene sequence: CDR1 MNHNS, CDR2 SASEGT. V was pared by 4 bases and J by 0 bases, with 27 bases between. This CDR3 has 20 amino acids. CDR3: CASSGFAAPGTMLTNYGYTF. In nucleotides, the CDR3 is TGTGCCAGCAGTGGGTTCGCGGCACCTGGGACAATGCTAACTAACTATGGCTACACCTTC.

The chain uses TRBV4-1 and TRBJ1-5, with D possibly matching TRBD1 (6 bases). Germline assignment: CDR1 MGHRA and CDR2 YSYEKL. Trimming pared 4 bases from V and 4 bases from J, leaving 11 bases between. The CDR3 loop spans 14 amino acids. The CDR3 region is CASSPGTTNQPQHF. In nucleotides, the CDR3 is TGCGCCAGCAGCCCCGGGACAACGAATCAGCCCCAGCATTTT.

The CDR3 nucleotides read TGCGCCAGCAGTGAGCAGGCTGGAAACACCATATATTTT. This sequence encodes CASSEQAGNTIYF. This chain connects TRBV10-2 to TRBJ1-3, with no clear D. Trimming removed 2 bases from V and 2 bases from J, with 4 bases in between. Germline loops: CDR1 WSHSY, CDR2 SAAADI. This CDR3 has 13 amino acids.

The V gene is TRBV5-1, the J gene TRBJ2-3; weak D call: TRBD2 (6 bases). The CDR3 consists of 17 residues. V was cut by 3 bases and J by 0 bases, with 17 bases left in between. Germline V gene sequence: CDR1 SGHRS, CDR2 YFSETQ. The CDR3 reads CASSWVFRGESTDTQYF. CDR3 nucleotide sequence: TGCGCCAGCAGCTGGGTCTTTCGCGGGGAGAGCACAGATACGCAGTATTTT.

The chain carries TRBV19 and TRBJ2-7; TRBD1 matches 7 bases. Germline loops: CDR1 LNHDA, CDR2 SQIVND (reference sequence). The CDR3 is made up of 13 amino acids. The V and J ends lost 7 bases and 5 bases, in that order; junction bases with no gene match: 8. The DNA for the CDR3 is TGTGCCAGTAATCAAGGGGGCGGCCACGAGCAGTACTTC. This gives the protein CASNQGGGHEQYF. Variable domain in full (rest from reference TRBV19 and TRBJ2-7): DGGITQSPKYLFRKEGQNVTLSCEQNLNHDAMYWYRQDPGQGLRLIYYSQIVNDFQKGDIAEGYSVSREKKESFPLTVTSAQKNPTAFYLCASNQGGGHEQYFGPGTRLTVT.

The rearrangement links TRBV6-6 to TRBJ1-4; a possible D gene is TRBD1 (5 bases). Trimming left V 2 bases short and J 4 bases short, with 8 bases between. This CDR3 is 14 amino acids long. Germline assignment: CDR1 MNHNY and CDR2 SVGAGI (reference sequence). CDR3 sequence (DNA): TGTGCCAGCAGTTACAGGGGAGGTAATGAAAAACTGTTTTTT. It encodes CASSYRGGNEKLFF.

The chain employs TRBV19 and TRBJ2-3, with no clear D. V lost 6 bases and J lost 0, with 7 bases in between. This CDR3 is 13 amino acids long. Germline V gene lookup returns CDR1 LNHDA and CDR2 SQIVND (reference sequence). The CDR3 here is CASSPVSTDTQYF. DNA of the CDR3: TGTGCCAGTAGCCCGGTTAGCACAGATACGCAGTATTTT.

CDR3 amino acids: CASGLVWAGEAFF. In DNA, the CDR3 is TGTGCTAGTGGTTTGGTATGGGCAGGTGAAGCTTTCTTT. The V call is TRBV12-5, the J call TRBJ1-1, with D unclear. V was pared by 0 bases and J by 7 bases, with 9 bases between. The CDR3 contains 13 residues. Germline V lookup: CDR1 LGHNT, CDR2 FRNRAP.

V gene TRBV6-6 combines with J gene TRBJ1-4; the D gene is possibly TRBD1 (5 bases). V lost 0 bases and J lost 13, with 21 bases in between. Germline-derived CDR1 and CDR2 are MNHNY and SVGAGI (reference sequence). CDR3 size: 16 residues. The CDR3, as DNA: TGTGCCAGCAGTTACTCGAGTAGCTCGGGGGGAGAAGGACTGTTTTTT. Protein sequence: CASSYSSSSGGEGLFF.

The chain couples TRBV7-8 to TRBJ1-6, with a tentative D call TRBD1 (6 bases). Trimming took off 2 bases at V and 8 bases at J, with 16 bases between the two ends. CDR1 and CDR2 from the germline V gene are SGHVS and FQNEAQ. The CDR3 spans 16 residues. Written as DNA, the CDR3 is TGTGCCAGCAGCTTATTGTATTACAGGGTGGATTCACCCCTCCACTTT. Its protein product is CASSLLYYRVDSPLHF. Using reference TRBV7-8 and TRBJ1-6 for the parts outside the CDR3, the full variable domain is GAGVSQSPRYKVAKRGQDVALRCDPISGHVSLFWYQQALGQGPEFLTYFQNEAQLDKSGLPSDRFFAERPEGSVSTLKIQRTQQEDSAVYLCASSLLYYRVDSPLHFGNGTRLTVT.

The rearrangement uses TRBV5-4 and TRBJ2-7; TRBD1 agrees at 7 bases. J lost 2 bases, V lost 5 bases, and 7 bases had no gene match. The CDR3 covers 14 residues. Looked up from germline, CDR1 is SGHNT and CDR2 is YYREEE (reference sequence). The CDR3 sequence: CASRSGTEAYEQYF. CDR3 DNA: TGTGCCAGCAGATCTGGGACAGAGGCCTACGAGCAGTACTTC.

The chain couples TRBV4-3 to TRBJ2-2, with no clear D. V lost 1 base and J 0 bases, leaving 6 bases between the germline ends. Germline CDR1 reads LGHNA; CDR2 reads YSLEER. CDR3 size: 15 residues. The CDR3 sequence: CASSQADSNTGELFF. CDR3 DNA sequence: TGCGCCAGCAGCCAAGCAGACTCGAACACCGGGGAGCTGTTTTTT.

V gene TRBV11-2 combines with J gene TRBJ2-1; D is unclear. CDR1 and CDR2 from the germline V gene are SGHAT and FQNNGV. V was shortened by 5 bases and J by 4 bases, with 15 bases between the two germline ends. This CDR3 region has 15 residues. The CDR3 nucleotides are TGTGCCAGCAGCGGGCAGCCTCGCGTGTACAATGAGCAGTTCTTC. It translates to CASSGQPRVYNEQFF.

The rearrangement uses TRBV4-1 and TRBJ1-3, with D possibly matching TRBD1 (6 bases). The V and J ends lost 2 bases and 2 bases respectively, with 19 bases between them. Germline CDR1 is MGHRA and CDR2 is YSYEKL. There are 18 residues in the CDR3. Here the CDR3 DNA reads TGCGCCAGCAGCCAATTAAACCAGGGGACCCTCCCTGGAAACACCATATATTTT. Translation: CASSQLNQGTLPGNTIYF.

Remarks on this clone: In the same sample, other DNA sequences code for this CDR3. As DNA, the CDR3 is TGTGCCAGCAGTTACTCGAGGGGGGAGCAGTTCTTC. Translated: CASSYSRGEQFF. The V call is TRBV6-6, the J call TRBJ2-1; D is perhaps TRBD1 (6 bases). V lost 0 bases and J 10 bases, leaving 7 bases between the germline ends. Per germline, CDR1 MNHNY and CDR2 SVGAGI (reference sequence). CDR3 length: 12 amino acids.

The chain combines TRBV5-1 with TRBJ1-2, with D unclear. Germline V CDR1 and CDR2: SGHRS, YFSETQ. The CDR3 runs 15 residues. Deletions cut 0 bases from V and 6 bases from J, with 15 bases between. This chain's CDR3 is CASSLAGSSTNGYTF. CDR3 sequence (DNA): TGCGCCAGCAGCTTGGCCGGGAGCTCAACGAATGGCTACACCTTC.